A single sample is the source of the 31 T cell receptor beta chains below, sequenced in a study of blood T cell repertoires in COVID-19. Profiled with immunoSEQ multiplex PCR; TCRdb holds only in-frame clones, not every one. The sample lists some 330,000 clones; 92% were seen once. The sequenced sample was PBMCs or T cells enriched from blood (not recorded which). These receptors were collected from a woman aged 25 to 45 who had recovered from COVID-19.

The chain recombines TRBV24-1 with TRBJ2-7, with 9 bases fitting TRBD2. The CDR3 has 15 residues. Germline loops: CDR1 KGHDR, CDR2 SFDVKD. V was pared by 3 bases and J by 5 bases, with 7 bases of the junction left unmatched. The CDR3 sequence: CATSDSGRLGNEQYF. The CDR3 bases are TGTGCCACCAGTGATAGCGGGAGGCTAGGGAACGAGCAGTACTTC.

The CDR3 is CASRPTGLAGVNEQFF. CDR3 nucleotide sequence: TGTGCCAGCAGGCCCACCGGATTAGCGGGAGTCAATGAGCAGTTCTTC. The chain uses TRBV7-9 and TRBJ2-1; TRBD2 matches at 9 bases. CDR1 is SEHNR and CDR2 is FQNEAQ in the germline V gene (reference sequence). Trimming took 6 bases from V and 6 from J; bases not matched to a gene: 12. The CDR3 contains 16 residues.

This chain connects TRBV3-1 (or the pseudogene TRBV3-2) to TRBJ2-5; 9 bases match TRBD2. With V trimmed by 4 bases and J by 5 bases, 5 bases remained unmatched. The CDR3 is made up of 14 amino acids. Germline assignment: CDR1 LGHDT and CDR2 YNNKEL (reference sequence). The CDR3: CASSLLAGVETQYF. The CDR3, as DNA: TGTGCCAGCAGCCTATTAGCGGGAGTGGAGACCCAGTACTTC.

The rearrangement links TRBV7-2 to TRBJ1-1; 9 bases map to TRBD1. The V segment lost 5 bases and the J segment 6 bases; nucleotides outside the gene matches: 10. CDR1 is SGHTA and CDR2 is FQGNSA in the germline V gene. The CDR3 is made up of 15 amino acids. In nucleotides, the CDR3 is TGTGCCAGCAGCCCCACCCGGGACAGGGTTGCTGAAGCTTTCTTT. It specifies CASSPTRDRVAEAFF. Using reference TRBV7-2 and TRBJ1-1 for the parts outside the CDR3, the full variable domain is GAGVSQSPSNKVTEKGKDVELRCDPISGHTALYWYRQSLGQGLEFLIYFQGNSAPDKSGLPSDRFSAERTGGSVSTLTIQRTQQEDSAVYLCASSPTRDRVAEAFFGQGTRLTVV.

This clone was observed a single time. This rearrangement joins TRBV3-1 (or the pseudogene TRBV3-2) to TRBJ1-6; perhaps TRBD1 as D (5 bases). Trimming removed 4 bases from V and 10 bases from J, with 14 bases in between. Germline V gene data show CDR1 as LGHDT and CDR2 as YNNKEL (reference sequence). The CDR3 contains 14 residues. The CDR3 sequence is CASSPAGVRSPLHF. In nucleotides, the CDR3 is TGTGCCAGCAGCCCCGCGGGGGTAAGATCACCCCTCCACTTT.

The CDR3 loop is CASSLQGIPGNTIYF. CDR3 nucleotides: TGTGCCAGCAGTTTACAGGGAATACCCGGAAACACCATATATTTT. This chain uses TRBV2 with TRBJ1-3; perhaps TRBD1 as D (6 bases). The V end lost 5 bases, the J end lost 4 bases, and 15 bases lay between the germline ends. There are 15 residues in the CDR3. The germline gives CDR1 SNHLY, CDR2 FYNNEI.

The DNA of the CDR3 is TGTGCCAGCAGCTTGTGGGGGCAGGGGGCTTTCTTT. It yields the protein CASSLWGQGAFF. The chain couples TRBV11-3 to TRBJ1-1, with D perhaps TRBD1 (6 bases). The CDR3 covers 12 residues. V shed 3 bases and J shed 11 bases, with 13 bases lying between them. CDR1 and CDR2 (germline): SGHNT, YENEEA.

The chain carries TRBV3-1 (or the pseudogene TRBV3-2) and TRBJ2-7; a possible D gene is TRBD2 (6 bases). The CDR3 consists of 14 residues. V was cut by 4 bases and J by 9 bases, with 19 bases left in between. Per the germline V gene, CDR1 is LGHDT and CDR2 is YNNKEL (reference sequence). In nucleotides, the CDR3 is TGTGCCAGCAGCCCCCAAGGTAGCGGTGTTGGGCAGTACTTC. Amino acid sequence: CASSPQGSGVGQYF.

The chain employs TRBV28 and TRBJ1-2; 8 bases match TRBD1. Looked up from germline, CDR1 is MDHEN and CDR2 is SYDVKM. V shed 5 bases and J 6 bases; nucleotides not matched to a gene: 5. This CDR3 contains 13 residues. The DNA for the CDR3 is TGTGCCAGCAGTCGGACAGGGATTGATGGCTACACCTTC. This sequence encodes CASSRTGIDGYTF.

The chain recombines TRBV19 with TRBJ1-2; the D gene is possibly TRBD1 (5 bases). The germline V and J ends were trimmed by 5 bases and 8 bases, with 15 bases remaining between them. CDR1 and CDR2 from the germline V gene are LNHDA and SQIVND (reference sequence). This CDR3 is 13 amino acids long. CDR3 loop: CASSFQGSRGYTF. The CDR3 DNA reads TGTGCCAGTAGTTTCCAGGGTAGTCGGGGCTACACCTTC.

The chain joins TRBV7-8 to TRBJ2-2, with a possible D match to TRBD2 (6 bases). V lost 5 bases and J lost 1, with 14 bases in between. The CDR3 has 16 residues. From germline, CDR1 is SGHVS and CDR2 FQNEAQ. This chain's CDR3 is CASSPRWDWNTGELFF. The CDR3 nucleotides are TGTGCCAGCAGCCCCCGGTGGGACTGGAACACCGGGGAGCTGTTTTTT.

CDR3 region: CASSPPGLAGGYEQYF. As DNA, the CDR3 is TGTGCCAGCTCACCCCCAGGACTAGCGGGAGGGTACGAGCAGTACTTC. The V gene is TRBV18, the J gene TRBJ2-7; 15 bases fit TRBD2. The length of the CDR3 is 16 residues. Germline V gives CDR1 KGHSH, CDR2 LQKENI. J lost 4 bases, V lost 3 bases, and 4 bases had no gene match.

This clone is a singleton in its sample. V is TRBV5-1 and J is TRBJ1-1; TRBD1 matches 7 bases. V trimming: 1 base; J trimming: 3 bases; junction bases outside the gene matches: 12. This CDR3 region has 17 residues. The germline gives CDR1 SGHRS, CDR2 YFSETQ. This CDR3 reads CASSLPRDREWDTEAFF. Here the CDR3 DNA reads TGCGCCAGCAGCTTGCCCCGGGACAGAGAGTGGGACACTGAAGCTTTCTTT.

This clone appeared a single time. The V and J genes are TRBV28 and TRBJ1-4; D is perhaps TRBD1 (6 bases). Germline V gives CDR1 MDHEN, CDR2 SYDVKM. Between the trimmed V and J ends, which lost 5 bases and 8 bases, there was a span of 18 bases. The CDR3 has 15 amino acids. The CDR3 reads CASSLGTPGREKLFF. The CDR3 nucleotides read TGTGCCAGCAGTCTCGGGACACCGGGAAGGGAAAAACTGTTTTTT.

The CDR3 is CASSPRAQTGNTEAFF. Written as DNA, the CDR3 is TGTGCCAGCAGCCCAAGAGCCCAAACAGGGAACACTGAAGCTTTCTTT. This chain connects TRBV3-1 (or the pseudogene TRBV3-2) to TRBJ1-1, with TRBD1 as a possible D gene (5 bases). Germline CDR1 reads LGHDT; CDR2 reads YNNKEL (reference sequence). V was trimmed by 4 bases and J by 1 base, leaving 16 bases between them. There are 16 residues in the CDR3.

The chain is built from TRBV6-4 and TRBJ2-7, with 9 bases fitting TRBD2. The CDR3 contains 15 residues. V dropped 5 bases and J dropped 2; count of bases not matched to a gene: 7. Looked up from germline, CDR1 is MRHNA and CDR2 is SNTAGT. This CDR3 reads CASSSSGTLPYEQYF. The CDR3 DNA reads TGTGCCAGCAGTTCTAGCGGGACTCTCCCCTACGAGCAGTACTTC.

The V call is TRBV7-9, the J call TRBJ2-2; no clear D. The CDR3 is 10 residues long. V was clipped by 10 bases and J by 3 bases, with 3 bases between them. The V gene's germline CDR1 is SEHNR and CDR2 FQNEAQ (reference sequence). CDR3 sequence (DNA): TGTGCCACCGACACCGGGGAGCTGTTTTTT. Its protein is CATDTGELFF.

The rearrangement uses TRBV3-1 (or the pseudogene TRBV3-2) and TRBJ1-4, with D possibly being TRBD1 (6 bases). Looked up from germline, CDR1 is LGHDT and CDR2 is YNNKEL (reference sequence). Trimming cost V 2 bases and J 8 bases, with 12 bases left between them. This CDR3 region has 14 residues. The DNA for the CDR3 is TGTGCCAGCAGCCAAAGGGGGTTAGGCGAAAAACTGTTTTTT. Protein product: CASSQRGLGEKLFF.

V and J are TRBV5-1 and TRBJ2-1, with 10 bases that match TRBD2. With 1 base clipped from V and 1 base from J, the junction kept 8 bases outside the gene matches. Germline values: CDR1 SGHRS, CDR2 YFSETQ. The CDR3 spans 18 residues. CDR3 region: CASSLWLAGAESYNEQFF. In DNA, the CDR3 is TGCGCCAGCAGCTTGTGGCTAGCGGGAGCCGAGTCCTACAATGAGCAGTTCTTC.

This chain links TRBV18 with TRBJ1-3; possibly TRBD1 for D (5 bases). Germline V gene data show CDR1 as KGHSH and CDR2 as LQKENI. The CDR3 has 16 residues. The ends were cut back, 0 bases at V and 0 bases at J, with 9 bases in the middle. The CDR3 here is CASSPPGQPSGNTIYF. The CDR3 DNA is TGTGCCAGCTCACCACCGGGGCAGCCCTCTGGAAACACCATATATTTT.

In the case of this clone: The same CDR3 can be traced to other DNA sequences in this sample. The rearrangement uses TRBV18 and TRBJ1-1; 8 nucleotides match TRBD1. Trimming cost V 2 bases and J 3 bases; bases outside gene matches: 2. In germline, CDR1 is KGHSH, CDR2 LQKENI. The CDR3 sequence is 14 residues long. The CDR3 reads CASSPNRGYTEAFF. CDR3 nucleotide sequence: TGTGCCAGCTCACCAAACAGGGGGTACACTGAAGCTTTCTTT.

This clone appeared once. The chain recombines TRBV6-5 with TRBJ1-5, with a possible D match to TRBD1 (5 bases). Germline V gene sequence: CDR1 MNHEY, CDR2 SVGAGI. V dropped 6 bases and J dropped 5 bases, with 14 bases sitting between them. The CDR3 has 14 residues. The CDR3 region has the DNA TGTGCCAGCAGCCCAGGGTTGTTGTATCAGCCCCAGCATTTT. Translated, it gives CASSPGLLYQPQHF.

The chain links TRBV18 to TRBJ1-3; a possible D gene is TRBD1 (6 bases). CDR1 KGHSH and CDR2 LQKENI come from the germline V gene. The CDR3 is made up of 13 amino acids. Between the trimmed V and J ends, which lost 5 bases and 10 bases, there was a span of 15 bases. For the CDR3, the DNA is TGTGCCAGCTCATCGGACAGCGGTAGGACCATATATTTT. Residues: CASSSDSGRTIYF.

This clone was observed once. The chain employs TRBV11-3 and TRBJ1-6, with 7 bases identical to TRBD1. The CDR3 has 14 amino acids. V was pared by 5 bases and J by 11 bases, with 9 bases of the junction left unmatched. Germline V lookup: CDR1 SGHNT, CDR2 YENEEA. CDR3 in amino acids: CASSRQGELTPLHF. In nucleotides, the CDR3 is TGTGCCAGCAGCCGACAGGGAGAATTGACACCCCTCCACTTT.

The CDR3 sequence: CASSISAGLTYEQYF. As DNA, the CDR3 is TGTGCCAGTAGTATTTCGGCAGGCCTTACCTACGAGCAGTACTTC. The J gene is TRBJ2-7, the V gene TRBV19; no firm D call. Trimming removed 3 bases at V and 2 bases at J, with 14 bases between. There are 15 residues in the CDR3. Per the germline V gene, CDR1 is LNHDA and CDR2 is SQIVND (reference sequence). The full variable domain, with the rest looked up from reference TRBV19 and TRBJ2-7, is DGGITQSPKYLFRKEGQNVTLSCEQNLNHDAMYWYRQDPGQGLRLIYYSQIVNDFQKGDIAEGYSVSREKKESFPLTVTSAQKNPTAFYLCASSISAGLTYEQYFGPGTRLTVT.

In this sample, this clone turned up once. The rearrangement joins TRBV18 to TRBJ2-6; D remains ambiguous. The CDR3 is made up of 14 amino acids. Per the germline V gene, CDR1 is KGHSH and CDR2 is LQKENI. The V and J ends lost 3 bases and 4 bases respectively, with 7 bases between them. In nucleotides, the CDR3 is TGTGCCAGCTCACCCCCTCCCGGGGCCAACGTCCTGACTTTC. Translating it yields CASSPPPGANVLTF.

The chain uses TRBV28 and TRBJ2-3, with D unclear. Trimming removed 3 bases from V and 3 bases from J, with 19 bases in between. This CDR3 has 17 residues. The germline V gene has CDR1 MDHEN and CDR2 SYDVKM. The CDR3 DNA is TGTGCCAGCAGTTTTCATCGCAGGAACTCAAGGACAGATACGCAGTATTTT. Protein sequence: CASSFHRRNSRTDTQYF. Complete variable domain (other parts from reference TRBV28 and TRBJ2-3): DVKVTQSSRYLVKRTGEKVFLECVQDMDHENMFWYRQDPGLGLRLIYFSYDVKMKEKGDIPEGYSVSREKKERFSLILESASTNQTSMYLCASSFHRRNSRTDTQYFGPGTRLTVL.

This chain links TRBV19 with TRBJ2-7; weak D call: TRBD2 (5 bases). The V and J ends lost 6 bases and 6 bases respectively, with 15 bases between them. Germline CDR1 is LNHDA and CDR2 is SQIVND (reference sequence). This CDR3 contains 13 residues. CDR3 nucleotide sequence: TGTGCCAGTAGCCTCGGGATCGGAACCGAGCAGTACTTC. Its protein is CASSLGIGTEQYF.

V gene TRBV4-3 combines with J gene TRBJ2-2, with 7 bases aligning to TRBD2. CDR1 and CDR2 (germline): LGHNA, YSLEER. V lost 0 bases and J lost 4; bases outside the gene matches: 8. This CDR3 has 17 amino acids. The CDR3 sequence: CASSQDRAGLTTGELFF. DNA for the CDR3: TGCGCCAGCAGCCAAGATAGAGCGGGACTAACCACCGGGGAGCTGTTTTTT.

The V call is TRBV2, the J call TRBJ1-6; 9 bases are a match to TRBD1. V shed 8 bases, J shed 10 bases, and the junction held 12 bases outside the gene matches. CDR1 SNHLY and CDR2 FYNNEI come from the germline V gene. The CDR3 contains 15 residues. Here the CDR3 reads CASDRAGGQGSPLHF. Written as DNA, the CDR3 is TGTGCCAGCGATCGGGCAGGCGGACAGGGGTCACCCCTCCACTTT.

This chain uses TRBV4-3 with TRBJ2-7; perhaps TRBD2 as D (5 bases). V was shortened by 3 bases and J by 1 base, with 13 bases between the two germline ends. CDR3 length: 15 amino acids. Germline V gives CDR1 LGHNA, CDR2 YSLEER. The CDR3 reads CASSQWTGESYEQYF. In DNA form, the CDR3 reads TGCGCCAGCAGCCAGTGGACTGGGGAATCCTACGAGCAGTACTTC.